The 9 T cell receptor beta chains listed next were all sequenced from one sample in a study of control samples from healthy donors and cancer patients (TCRdb year 2020). Receptor amplification or capture employed the immunoSEQ multiplex PCR assay. Not all clones reach the TCRdb copy of this immuneACCESS table, which keeps in-frame sequences only. Checked studies attribute under half of the gap to unresolved V genes and leave the rest unexplained. The sample has about 75,000 clones on record, 84% of them singletons. Roughly 16% of the sample goes to the ten largest clones. Sample: blood. The receptor source for this set is a man over 45 in good health.

This chain connects TRBV7-9 to TRBJ2-1; 14 bases fit TRBD2. Trimming took 1 base from V and 2 from J; bases not matched to a gene: 7. CDR3 length equals 19 residues. Germline V CDR1 and CDR2: SEHNR, FQNEAQ (reference sequence). CDR3 in DNA: TGTGCCAGCAGCTTAGAATCCGGGACTAGCGGGAGACCCTACAATGAGCAGTTCTTC. It is translated as CASSLESGTSGRPYNEQFF. Using reference TRBV7-9 and TRBJ2-1 for the parts outside the CDR3, the full variable domain is DTGVSQNPRHKITKRGQNVTFRCDPISEHNRLYWYRQTLGQGPEFLTYFQNEAQLEKSRLLSDRFSAERPKGSFSTLEIQRTEQGDSAMYLCASSLESGTSGRPYNEQFFGPGTRLTVL.

The chain recombines TRBV5-4 with TRBJ1-3; the D gene is possibly TRBD1 (6 bases). Germline-derived CDR1 and CDR2 are SGHNT and YYREEE (reference sequence). The CDR3 consists of 15 residues. Trimming took 5 bases from V and 3 from J, leaving 15 bases between them. For the CDR3, the DNA is TGTGCCAGCAGTCCCGGTACAGGGAATGGAAACACCATATATTTT. Its protein product is CASSPGTGNGNTIYF. Based on the CDR3 plus reference TRBV5-4 and TRBJ1-3, the full variable domain is ETGVTQSPTHLIKTRGQQVTLRCSSQSGHNTVSWYQQALGQGPQFIFQYYREEENGRGNFPPRFSGLQFPNYSSELNVNALELDDSALYLCASSPGTGNGNTIYFGEGSWLTVV.

This rearrangement joins TRBV3-1 (or the pseudogene TRBV3-2) to TRBJ1-2, with D possibly matching TRBD1 (6 bases). CDR3 size: 15 residues. Germline CDR1 LGHDT, CDR2 YNNKEL (reference sequence). V was trimmed by 2 bases and J by 4 bases, leaving 14 bases between them. The CDR3 DNA follows: TGTGCCAGCAGCCAAAGGACAGAGGGTGGCTATGGCTACACCTTC. It encodes CASSQRTEGGYGYTF.

The V and J genes are TRBV7-6 and TRBJ2-1, with TRBD2 as a possible D gene (6 bases). The V end was cut by 5 bases, the J end by 3 bases, with 14 bases between. The germline V gene has CDR1 SGHVS and CDR2 FNYEAQ. This CDR3 spans 15 amino acids. CDR3 region: CASSGLPGNYNEQFF. Here the CDR3 DNA reads TGTGCCAGCAGCGGACTACCGGGGAACTACAATGAGCAGTTCTTC.

The V call is TRBV30, the J call TRBJ1-2; 8 bases agree with TRBD1. CDR3 length equals 13 residues. Germline assignment: CDR1 GTSNPN and CDR2 SVGIG (reference sequence). Trimming at V came to 4 bases and at J to 7 bases, leaving 8 bases not matched to a gene. CDR3 nucleotides: TGTGCCTGGAACCTCGGACAGGGAGGTGGCTACACCTTC. It is translated as CAWNLGQGGGYTF.

The chain carries TRBV2 and TRBJ1-4; TRBD1 might be the D (6 bases). Per germline, CDR1 SNHLY and CDR2 FYNNEI. The CDR3 has 14 residues. Trimming left V 4 bases short and J 8 bases short, with 14 bases between. The CDR3 protein is CASSGNRVREKLFF. Written as DNA, the CDR3 is TGTGCCAGCAGTGGAAACAGGGTCCGGGAAAAACTGTTTTTT.

The gene calls are TRBV5-1 and TRBJ1-5; D unresolved. With 0 bases removed from V and 6 bases from J, the gap between germline ends came to 7 bases. Germline CDR1 SGHRS, CDR2 YFSETQ. CDR3 length equals 13 residues. The CDR3 loop reads CASSLETGQPQHF. CDR3 in DNA: TGCGCCAGCAGCTTGGAAACCGGTCAGCCCCAGCATTTT.

This clone was detected only once. V usage is TRBV19 and J usage is TRBJ2-5; D call uncertain. The germline CDR1 and CDR2 sequences are LNHDA and SQIVND (reference sequence). CDR3 size: 13 residues. V lost 3 bases and J lost 0, with 5 bases in between. The chain's CDR3 is CASSITDQETQYF. The CDR3 DNA is TGTGCCAGTAGTATCACGGACCAAGAGACCCAGTACTTC. Variable domain in full (rest from reference TRBV19 and TRBJ2-5): DGGITQSPKYLFRKEGQNVTLSCEQNLNHDAMYWYRQDPGQGLRLIYYSQIVNDFQKGDIAEGYSVSREKKESFPLTVTSAQKNPTAFYLCASSITDQETQYFGPGTRLLVL.

This clone was detected only once. The rearrangement joins TRBV28 to TRBJ2-7; 8 bases line up with TRBD1. V lost 2 bases and J lost 5; bases outside the gene matches: 8. Germline CDR1 and CDR2: MDHEN and SYDVKM. CDR3 length: 15 amino acids. The CDR3, as DNA: TGTGCCAGCAGTTTAGGGGCAGGGGGCCCCAACGAGCAGTACTTC. Residues: CASSLGAGGPNEQYF. Filled out from reference TRBV28 and TRBJ2-7, the complete variable domain reads DVKVTQSSRYLVKRTGEKVFLECVQDMDHENMFWYRQDPGLGLRLIYFSYDVKMKEKGDIPEGYSVSREKKERFSLILESASTNQTSMYLCASSLGAGGPNEQYFGPGTRLTVT.